This TCR beta chain was captured in a study of shared clonotypes between healthy human individuals. General study findings and limits: Clonotype sharing across a few donors was observed for around 5.1% of naive CD4 clonotypes. The study drew on few donors, limiting represented genetic and exposure-history diversity. Clonotypes shared by all four donors outscored non-shared clonotypes in generation probability.

Cells designated naive CD8 were CD45RO-negative and were positively selected for CCR7, with terminally differentiated effector memory CD45RA+ cells excluded. This CDR3 has 15 amino acids. Germline lookup yields CDR1 MNHEY and CDR2 SMNVEV (reference sequence). J lost 2 bases, V lost 6 bases, and 4 bases had no gene match. Only one count was recorded for this clone. The target antigen is unknown. The sample holds other DNA sequences that translate to the same CDR3. Clones were read by immunoSEQ multiplex PCR, and TCRdb kept only the in-frame ones, dropping some. This repertoire shows about 2,100,000 clones, 85% to 95% found once; its top ten account for more than 1.5%.

The TCR originated in a man aged 18-30 years in good health. Some clones in this sample may be carry-over from other donors' samples. This chain links TRBV27 with TRBJ2-7; 13 bases align to TRBD2. Sequenced material: naive CD8+ T cells from PBMCs. CDR3 sequence reads: CASSPGLAGAYEQYF. For the CDR3, the DNA is TGTGCCAGCAGCCCAGGACTAGCGGGAGCCTACGAGCAGTACTTC.